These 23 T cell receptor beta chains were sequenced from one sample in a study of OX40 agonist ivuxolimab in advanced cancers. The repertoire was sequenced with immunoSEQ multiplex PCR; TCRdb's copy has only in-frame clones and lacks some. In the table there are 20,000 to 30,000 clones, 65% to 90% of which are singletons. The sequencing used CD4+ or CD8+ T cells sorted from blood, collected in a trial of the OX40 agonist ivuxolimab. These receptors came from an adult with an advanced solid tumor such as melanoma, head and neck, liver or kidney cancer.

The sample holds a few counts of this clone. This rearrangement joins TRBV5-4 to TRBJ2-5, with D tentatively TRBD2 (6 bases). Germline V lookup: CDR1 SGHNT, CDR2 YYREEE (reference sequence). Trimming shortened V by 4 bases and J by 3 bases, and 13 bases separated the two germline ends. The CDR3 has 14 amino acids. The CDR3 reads CASSPGTPKETQYF. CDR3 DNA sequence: TGTGCCAGCAGCCCCGGGACTCCGAAAGAGACCCAGTACTTC.

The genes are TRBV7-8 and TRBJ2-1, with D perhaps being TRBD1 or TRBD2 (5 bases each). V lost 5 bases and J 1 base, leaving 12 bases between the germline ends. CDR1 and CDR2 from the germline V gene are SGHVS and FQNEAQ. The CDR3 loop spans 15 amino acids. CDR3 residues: CASSPRGKSYNEQFF. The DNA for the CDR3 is TGTGCCAGCAGCCCCCGGGGCAAGTCCTACAATGAGCAGTTCTTC.

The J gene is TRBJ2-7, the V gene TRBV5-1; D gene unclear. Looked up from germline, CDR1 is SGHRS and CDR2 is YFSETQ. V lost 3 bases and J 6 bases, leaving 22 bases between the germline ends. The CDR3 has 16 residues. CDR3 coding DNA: TGCGCCAGCAGCTCCGGATTCCTGGGCCTCGGCGGCGAGCAGTACTTC. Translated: CASSSGFLGLGGEQYF. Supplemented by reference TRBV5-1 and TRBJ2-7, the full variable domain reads KAGVTQTPRYLIKTRGQQVTLSCSPISGHRSVSWYQQTPGQGLQFLFEYFSETQRNKGNFPGRFSGRQFSNSRSEMNVSTLELGDSALYLCASSSGFLGLGGEQYFGPGTRLTVT.

The CDR3: CASSPLTRANTGELFF. In nucleotides, the CDR3 is TGTGCCAGCTCACCGCTGACACGCGCGAACACCGGGGAGCTGTTTTTT. The rearrangement links TRBV18 to TRBJ2-2; D is undetermined. V was pared by 3 bases and J by 0 bases, with 11 bases between. CDR1 KGHSH and CDR2 LQKENI come from the germline V gene. CDR3 length equals 16 residues.

DNA for the CDR3: TGTGCCACCAGCAGAGATCCATGGGGGTCTGGAAACACCATATATTTT. As protein: CATSRDPWGSGNTIYF. V is TRBV15 and J is TRBJ1-3; D might be TRBD1 (5 bases). CDR1 is LNHNV and CDR2 is YYDKDF in the germline V gene (reference sequence). The V end lost 0 bases, the J end lost 1 base, and 10 bases lay between the germline ends. The CDR3 contains 16 residues.

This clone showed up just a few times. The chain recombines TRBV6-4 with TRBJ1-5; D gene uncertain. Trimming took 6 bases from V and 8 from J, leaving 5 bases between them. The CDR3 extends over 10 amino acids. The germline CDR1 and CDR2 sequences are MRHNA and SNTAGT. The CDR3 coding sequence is TGTGCCAGCAGCCGTAAGCCCCAGCATTTT. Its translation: CASSRKPQHF.

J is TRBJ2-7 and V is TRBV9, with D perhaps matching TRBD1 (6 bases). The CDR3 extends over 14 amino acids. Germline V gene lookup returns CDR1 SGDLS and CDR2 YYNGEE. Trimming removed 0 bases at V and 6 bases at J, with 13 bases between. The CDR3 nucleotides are TGTGCCAGCAGCGTAGGGGGGACATCTGGCGAGCAGTACTTC. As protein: CASSVGGTSGEQYF.

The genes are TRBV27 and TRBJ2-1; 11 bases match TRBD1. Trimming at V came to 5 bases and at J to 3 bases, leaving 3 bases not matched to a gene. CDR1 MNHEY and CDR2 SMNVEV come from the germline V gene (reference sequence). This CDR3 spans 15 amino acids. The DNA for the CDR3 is TGTGCCAGCAGTCCTGGGACAGGGGGCTACAATGAGCAGTTCTTC. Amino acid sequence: CASSPGTGGYNEQFF.

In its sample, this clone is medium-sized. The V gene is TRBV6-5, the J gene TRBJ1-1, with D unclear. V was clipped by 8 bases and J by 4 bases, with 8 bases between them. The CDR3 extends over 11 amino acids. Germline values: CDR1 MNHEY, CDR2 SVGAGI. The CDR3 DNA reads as TGTGCCAGCTCTCGGGGCACTGAAGCTTTCTTT. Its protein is CASSRGTEAFF.

CDR3 sequence reads: CASGLGTPGVTEAFF. Written as DNA, the CDR3 is TGTGCTAGTGGTTTGGGTACACCCGGGGTCACTGAAGCTTTCTTT. The chain employs TRBV12-5 and TRBJ1-1; D not resolved. Germline values: CDR1 LGHNT, CDR2 FRNRAP. V lost 1 base and J 4 bases, leaving 13 bases between the germline ends. CDR3 length: 15 amino acids.

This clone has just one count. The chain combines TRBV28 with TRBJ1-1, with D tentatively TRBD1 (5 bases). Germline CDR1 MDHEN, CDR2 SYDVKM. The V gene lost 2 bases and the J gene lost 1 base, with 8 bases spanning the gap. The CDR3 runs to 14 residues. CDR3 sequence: CASSLRGGNTEAFF. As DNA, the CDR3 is TGTGCCAGCAGTTTAAGGGGCGGGAACACTGAAGCTTTCTTT.

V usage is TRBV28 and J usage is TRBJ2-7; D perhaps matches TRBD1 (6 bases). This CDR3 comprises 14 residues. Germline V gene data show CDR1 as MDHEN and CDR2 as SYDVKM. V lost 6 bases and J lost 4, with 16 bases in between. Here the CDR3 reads CASSILGQKYEQYF. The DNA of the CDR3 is TGTGCCAGCAGCATCCTCGGACAGAAGTACGAGCAGTACTTC.

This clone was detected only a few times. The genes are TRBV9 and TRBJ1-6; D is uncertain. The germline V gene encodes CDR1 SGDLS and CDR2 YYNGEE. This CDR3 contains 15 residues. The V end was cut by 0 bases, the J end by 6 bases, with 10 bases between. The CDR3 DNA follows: TGTGCCAGCAGCGTAGAGGGCAGCCTTAATTCACCCCTCCACTTT. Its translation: CASSVEGSLNSPLHF.

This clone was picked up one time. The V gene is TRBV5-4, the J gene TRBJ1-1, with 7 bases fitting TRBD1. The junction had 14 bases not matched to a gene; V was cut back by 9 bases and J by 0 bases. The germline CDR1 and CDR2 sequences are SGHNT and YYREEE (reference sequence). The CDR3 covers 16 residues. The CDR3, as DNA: TGTGCCACCCTAGTAGGGGGCAGCCATCTGAACACTGAAGCTTTCTTT. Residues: CATLVGGSHLNTEAFF.

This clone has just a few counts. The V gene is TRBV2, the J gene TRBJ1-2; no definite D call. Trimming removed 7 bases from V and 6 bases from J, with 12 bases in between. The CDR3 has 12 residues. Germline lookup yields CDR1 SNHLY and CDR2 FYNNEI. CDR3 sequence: CASMNGFNGYTF. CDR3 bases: TGTGCCAGCATGAACGGATTCAATGGCTACACCTTC.

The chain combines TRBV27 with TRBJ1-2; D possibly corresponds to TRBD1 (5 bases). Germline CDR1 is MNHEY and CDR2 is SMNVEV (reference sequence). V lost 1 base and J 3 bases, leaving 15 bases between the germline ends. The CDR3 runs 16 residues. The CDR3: CASSLYYGQTYYGYTF. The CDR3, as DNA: TGTGCCAGCAGTTTATATTACGGACAAACGTACTATGGCTACACCTTC.

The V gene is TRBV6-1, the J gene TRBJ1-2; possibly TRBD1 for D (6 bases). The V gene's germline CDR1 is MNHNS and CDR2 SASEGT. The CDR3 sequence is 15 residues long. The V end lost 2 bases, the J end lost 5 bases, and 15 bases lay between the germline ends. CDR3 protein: CASSEYRTVMYGYTF. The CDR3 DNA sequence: TGTGCCAGCAGTGAATATCGGACAGTGATGTATGGCTACACCTTC.

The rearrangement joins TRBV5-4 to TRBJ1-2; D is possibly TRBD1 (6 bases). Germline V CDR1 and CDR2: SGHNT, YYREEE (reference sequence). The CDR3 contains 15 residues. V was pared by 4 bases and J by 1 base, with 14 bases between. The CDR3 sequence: CASSPSRGDNYGYTF. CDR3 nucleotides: TGTGCCAGCAGCCCGTCCAGGGGTGATAACTATGGCTACACCTTC.

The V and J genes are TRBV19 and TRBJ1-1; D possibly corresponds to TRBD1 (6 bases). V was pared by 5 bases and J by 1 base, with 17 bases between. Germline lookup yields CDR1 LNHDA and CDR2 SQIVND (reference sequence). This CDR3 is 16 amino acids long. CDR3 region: CASSPKRQVPNTEAFF. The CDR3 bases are TGTGCCAGTAGTCCTAAAAGACAGGTTCCGAACACTGAAGCTTTCTTT.

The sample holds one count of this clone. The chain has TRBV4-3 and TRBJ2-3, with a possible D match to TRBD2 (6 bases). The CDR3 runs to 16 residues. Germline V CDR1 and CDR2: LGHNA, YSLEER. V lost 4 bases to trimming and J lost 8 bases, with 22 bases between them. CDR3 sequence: CASSPGELAIFGTQYF. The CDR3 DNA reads TGCGCCAGCAGCCCCGGGGAGCTAGCGATTTTCGGTACGCAGTATTTT.

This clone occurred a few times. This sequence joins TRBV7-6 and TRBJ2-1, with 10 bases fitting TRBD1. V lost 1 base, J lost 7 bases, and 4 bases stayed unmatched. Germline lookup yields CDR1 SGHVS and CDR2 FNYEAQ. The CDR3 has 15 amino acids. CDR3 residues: CASSLGTGGNNEQFF. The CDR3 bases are TGTGCCAGCAGCTTAGGGACAGGGGGAAATAATGAGCAGTTCTTC.

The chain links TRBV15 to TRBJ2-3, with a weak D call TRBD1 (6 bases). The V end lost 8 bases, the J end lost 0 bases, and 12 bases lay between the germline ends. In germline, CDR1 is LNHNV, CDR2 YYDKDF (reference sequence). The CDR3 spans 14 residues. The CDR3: CATAGQISTDTQYF. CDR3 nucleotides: TGTGCCACCGCCGGACAGATAAGCACAGATACGCAGTATTTT.

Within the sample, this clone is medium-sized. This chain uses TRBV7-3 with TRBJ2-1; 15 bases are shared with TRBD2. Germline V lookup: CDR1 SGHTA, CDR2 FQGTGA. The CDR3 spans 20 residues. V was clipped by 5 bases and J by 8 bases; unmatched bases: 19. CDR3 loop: CASSPRAGLAGGSPTDEQFF. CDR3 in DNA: TGTGCCAGCAGCCCCCGGGCGGGACTAGCGGGGGGTAGCCCAACGGATGAGCAGTTCTTC.